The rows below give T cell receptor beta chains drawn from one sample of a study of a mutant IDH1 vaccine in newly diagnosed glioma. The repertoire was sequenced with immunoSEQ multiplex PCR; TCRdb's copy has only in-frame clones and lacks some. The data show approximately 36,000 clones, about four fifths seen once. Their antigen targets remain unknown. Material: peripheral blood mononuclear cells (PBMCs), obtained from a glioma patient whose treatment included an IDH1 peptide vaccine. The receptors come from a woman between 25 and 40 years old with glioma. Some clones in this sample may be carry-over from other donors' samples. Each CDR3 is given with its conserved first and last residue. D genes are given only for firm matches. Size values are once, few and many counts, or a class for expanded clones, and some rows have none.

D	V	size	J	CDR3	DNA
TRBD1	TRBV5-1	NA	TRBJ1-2	CASSYVPAGTAYGYTF	TGCGCCAGCAGCTACGTTCCCGCCGGGACAGCCTATGGCTACACCTTC
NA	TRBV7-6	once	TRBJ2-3	CASSIQSTDTQYF	TGTGCCAGCAGCATACAGAGCACAGATACGCAGTATTTT
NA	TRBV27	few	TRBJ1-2	CASSLSRGGANGYTF	TGTGCCAGCAGTTTATCAAGAGGGGGGGCCAATGGCTACACCTTC
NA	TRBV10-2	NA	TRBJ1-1	CASSESSDNTEAFF	TGCGCCAGCAGTGAGTCTTCAGATAACACTGAAGCTTTCTTT
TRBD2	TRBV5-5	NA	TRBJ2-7	CASSTTSAYSTYEQYF	TGTGCCAGCAGCACTACTAGCGCCTACAGTACCTACGAGCAGTACTTC
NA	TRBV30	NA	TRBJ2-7	CAGINSQTSYEQYF	TGTGCCGGAATCAATTCCCAGACCTCCTACGAGCAGTACTTC
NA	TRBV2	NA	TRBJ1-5	CASRRGEAGQPQHF	TGTGCCAGCAGAAGGGGGGAGGCTGGTCAGCCCCAGCATTTT
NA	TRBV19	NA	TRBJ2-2	CASKNTGELFF	TGTGCCAGTAAAAACACCGGGGAGCTGTTTTTT
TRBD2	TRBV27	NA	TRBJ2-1	CASSFRREGPYNEQFF	TGTGCCAGCAGTTTTAGGCGGGAGGGCCCCTACAATGAGCAGTTCTTC
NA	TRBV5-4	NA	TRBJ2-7	CASTPSPGAYEQYF	TGTGCCAGCACTCCCTCGCCGGGGGCCTACGAGCAGTACTTC
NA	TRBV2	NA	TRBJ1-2	CASTPRRGRGDYGYTF	TGTGCCAGCACTCCACGACGGGGGCGAGGAGACTATGGCTACACCTTC
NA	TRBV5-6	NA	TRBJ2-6	CASSPPGVGANVLTF	TGTGCCAGCAGCCCCCCAGGGGTTGGGGCCAACGTCCTGACTTTC
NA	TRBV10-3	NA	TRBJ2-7	CAITDRTDYEQYF	TGTGCCATCACCGACAGGACCGATTACGAGCAGTACTTC
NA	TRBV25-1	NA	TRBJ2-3	CASSEYDSFTDTQYF	TGTGCCAGCAGTGAATACGACAGCTTCACAGATACGCAGTATTTT
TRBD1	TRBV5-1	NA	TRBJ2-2	CASRFGQGASTGELFF	TGCGCCAGCAGATTCGGACAGGGGGCGAGCACCGGGGAGCTGTTTTTT
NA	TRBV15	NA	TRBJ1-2	CATSRDGYGYTF	TGTGCCACCAGCAGAGACGGCTATGGCTACACCTTC
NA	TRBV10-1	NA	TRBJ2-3	CASSGRAYRQYF	TGCGCCAGCAGTGGAAGGGCCTATAGACAGTATTTT
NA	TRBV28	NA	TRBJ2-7	CASKEEHASYEQYF	TGTGCCAGCAAGGAAGAGCATGCCTCCTACGAGCAGTACTTC
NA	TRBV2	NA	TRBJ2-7	CASSLIRGYEQYF	TGTGCCAGCAGCCTGATCCGGGGGTACGAGCAGTACTTC
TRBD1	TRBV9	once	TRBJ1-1	CASSVGQGAGGMNTEAFF	TGTGCCAGCAGCGTAGGACAGGGGGCTGGGGGAATGAACACTGAAGCTTTCTTT
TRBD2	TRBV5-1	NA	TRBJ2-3	CASSLPVIAGGATDTQYF	TGCGCCAGCAGCCTCCCGGTGATAGCGGGAGGGGCCACAGATACGCAGTATTTT
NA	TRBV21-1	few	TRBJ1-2	CASSKERGYGYTF	TGTGCCAGCAGCAAAGAAAGAGGGTATGGCTACACCTTC
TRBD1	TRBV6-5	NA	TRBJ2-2	CASTWTGPTGELFF	TGTGCCAGCACTTGGACAGGGCCGACCGGGGAGCTGTTTTTT
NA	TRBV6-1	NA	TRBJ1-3	CASLPWDGPNTIYF	TGTGCCAGCTTACCCTGGGATGGGCCGAACACCATATATTTT
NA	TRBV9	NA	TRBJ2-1	CASSVSPGLPNEQFF	TGTGCCAGCAGCGTCAGTCCGGGGCTCCCCAATGAGCAGTTCTTC
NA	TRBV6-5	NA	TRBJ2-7	CASSYGGSLRYEQYF	TGTGCCAGCAGTTACGGGGGCTCCCTGCGATACGAGCAGTACTTC
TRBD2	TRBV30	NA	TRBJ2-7	CAWRLAGGYEQYF	TGTGCCTGGCGCCTAGCGGGAGGGTACGAGCAGTACTTC
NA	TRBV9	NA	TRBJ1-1	CASSPRDPQGGRNTEAFF	TGTGCCAGCAGCCCCCGGGACCCCCAGGGAGGGAGGAACACTGAAGCTTTCTTT
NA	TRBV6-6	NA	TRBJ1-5	CASTSYRDGSNQPQHF	TGTGCCAGCACTTCTTACCGGGACGGGAGCAATCAGCCCCAGCATTTT
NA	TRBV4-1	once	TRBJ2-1	CASSPSPSTGRVSEQFF	TGCGCCAGCAGCCCCTCCCCCTCGACAGGTAGGGTGAGTGAGCAGTTCTTC
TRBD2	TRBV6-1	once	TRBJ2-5	CASSLGTSWQETQYF	TGTGCCAGCAGTTTGGGGACTAGCTGGCAAGAGACCCAGTACTTC
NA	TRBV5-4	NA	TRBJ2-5	CASSLGALTETQYF	TGTGCCAGCAGCTTGGGGGCCCTGACAGAGACCCAGTACTTC
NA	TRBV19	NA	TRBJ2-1	CASSTSHGSSYNEQFF	TGTGCCAGTTCTACGAGTCATGGGAGCTCCTACAATGAGCAGTTCTTC
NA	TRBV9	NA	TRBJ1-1	CASSVDKFSPRTEAFF	TGTGCCAGCAGCGTAGATAAGTTTAGCCCCAGGACTGAAGCTTTCTTT
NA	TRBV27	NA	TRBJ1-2	CASSPGRFYGYTF	TGTGCCAGCAGTCCCGGACGGTTCTATGGCTACACCTTC
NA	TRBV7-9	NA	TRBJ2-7	CASTSQGRGSSYEQYF	TGTGCCAGCACCTCACAGGGAAGGGGGAGTTCCTACGAGCAGTACTTC
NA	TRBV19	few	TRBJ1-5	CASSITVYSNQPQHF	TGTGCCAGTAGTATCACGGTGTATAGCAATCAGCCCCAGCATTTT
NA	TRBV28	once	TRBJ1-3	CASSPIRNTIYF	TGTGCCAGCAGCCCCATTAGAAACACCATATATTTT
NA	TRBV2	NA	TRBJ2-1	CASSFSLGGQFF	TGTGCCAGCAGTTTTTCTCTGGGGGGGCAGTTCTTC
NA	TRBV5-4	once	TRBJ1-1	CASSLLSGTEAFF	TGTGCCAGCAGCCTACTATCAGGGACTGAAGCTTTCTTT
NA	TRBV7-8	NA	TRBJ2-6	CASSLRGGVGANVLTF	TGTGCCAGCAGCTTACGAGGGGGAGTTGGGGCCAACGTCCTGACTTTC
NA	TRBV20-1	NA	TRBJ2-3	CSARGGDTQYF	TGCAGTGCTAGGGGAGGAGATACGCAGTATTTT
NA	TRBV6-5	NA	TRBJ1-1	CASSRKLNTEAFF	TGTGCCAGCAGTCGGAAGCTGAACACTGAAGCTTTCTTT
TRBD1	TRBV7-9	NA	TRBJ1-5	CASSHRDRSYSNQPQHF	TGTGCCAGCAGCCACCGGGACAGGAGTTATAGCAATCAGCCCCAGCATTTT
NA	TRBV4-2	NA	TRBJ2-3	CASSPDTRVSSTDTQYF	TGTGCCAGCAGCCCCGATACTAGGGTGTCTAGCACAGATACGCAGTATTTT
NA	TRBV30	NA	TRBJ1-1	CAWRPPGKTQAFF	TGTGCCTGGAGGCCCCCGGGCAAAACTCAAGCTTTCTTT